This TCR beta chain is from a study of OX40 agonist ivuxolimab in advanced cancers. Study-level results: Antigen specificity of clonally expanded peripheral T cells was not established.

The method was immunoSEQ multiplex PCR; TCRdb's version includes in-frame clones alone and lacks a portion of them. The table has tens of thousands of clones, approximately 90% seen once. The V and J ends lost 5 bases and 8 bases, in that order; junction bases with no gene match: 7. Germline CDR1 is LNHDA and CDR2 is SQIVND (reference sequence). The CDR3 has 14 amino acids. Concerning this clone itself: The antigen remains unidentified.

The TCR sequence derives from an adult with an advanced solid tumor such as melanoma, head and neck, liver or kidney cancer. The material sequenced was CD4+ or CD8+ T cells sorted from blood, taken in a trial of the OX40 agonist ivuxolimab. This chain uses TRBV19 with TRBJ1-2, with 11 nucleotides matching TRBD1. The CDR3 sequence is CASSGTGGAGGYTF. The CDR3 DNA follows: TGTGCCAGTAGTGGGACAGGGGGAGCTGGGGGCTACACCTTC.